These 21 T cell receptor beta chains share one sample of origin, sequenced in a study of human T cells and chemical hapten exposure. Each CDR3 protein is one row after TCRdb ran MiXCR on the RACE reads. The data hold tens of thousands of distinct CDR3 sequences, with 9.5% to 15% observed a single time. Time point indicated: patch test 3, about 24 weeks after DPC sensitization. Sample treatment: therapeutic diphenylcyclopropenone sensitization with weekly scalp DPC. This material consisted of whole blood, taken in connection with sensitization to the hapten diphenylcyclopropenone (DPC). The source of these receptors is a man aged 25-45 years with alopecia areata. Some clones in this sample may be carry-over from other donors' samples.

The chain joins TRBV5-5 to TRBJ2-3; TRBD1 matches at 8 bases. The CDR3 is 15 residues long. V gave up 2 bases and J gave up 0 bases; unmatched junction bases: 2. The V gene's germline CDR1 is SGHKS and CDR2 YYEKEE (reference sequence). The CDR3 DNA is TGTGCCAGCAGCTTACGACAGGGGAGCACAGATACGCAGTATTTT. This sequence encodes CASSLRQGSTDTQYF.

The chain carries TRBV28 and TRBJ2-3; D perhaps matches TRBD1 (6 bases). V lost 6 bases to trimming and J lost 6 bases, with 13 bases between them. The CDR3 loop spans 13 amino acids. CDR1 and CDR2 from the germline V gene are MDHEN and SYDVKM. CDR3 DNA: TGTGCCAGCAGAAGAGCAGGGGAGGATACGCAGTATTTT. Its translation: CASRRAGEDTQYF.

There are many counts of this clonotype. The CDR3 nucleotides read TGCAGCGCGGCTACGGAGGCAGAAAACTATGGCTACACCTTC. Translating gives CSAATEAENYGYTF. The chain has TRBV29-1 and TRBJ1-2; D is unresolved. Germline values: CDR1 SQVTM, CDR2 ANQGSEA. The V end was cut by 7 bases, the J end by 2 bases, with 17 bases between. The CDR3 is 14 residues long.

This clonotype has a handful of counts. The chain employs TRBV28 and TRBJ2-6; D call uncertain. CDR1 is MDHEN, CDR2 SYDVKM, per germline. Trimming pared 8 bases from V and 5 bases from J, leaving 7 bases between. The CDR3 has 12 residues. As DNA, the CDR3 is TGTGCCAGCTACAGTCGGGCCAACGTCCTGACTTTC. Protein sequence: CASYSRANVLTF.

This clonotype was counted at least ten times. The J gene is TRBJ2-5, the V gene TRBV29-1; D call uncertain. CDR1 SQVTM and CDR2 ANQGSEA come from the germline V gene. CDR3 size: 12 residues. V was trimmed by 3 bases and J by 2 bases, leaving 7 bases between them. The CDR3 here is CSVEDGQETQYF. In DNA, the CDR3 is TGCAGCGTTGAGGACGGACAAGAGACCCAGTACTTC.

The chain is built from TRBV9 and TRBJ2-3; 12 nucleotides agree with TRBD2. CDR1 is SGDLS, CDR2 YYNGEE, per germline. The V and J ends lost 0 bases and 11 bases, in that order; junction bases with no gene match: 1. There are 13 residues in the CDR3. Here the CDR3 DNA reads TGTGCCAGCAGCGTAGGGACTAGCGGGAAGCAGTATTTT. Translation gives CASSVGTSGKQYF. Variable domain in full (rest from reference TRBV9 and TRBJ2-3): DSGVTQTPKHLITATGQRVTLRCSPRSGDLSVYWYQQSLDQGLQFLIQYYNGEERAKGNILERFSAQQFPDLHSELNLSSLELGDSALYFCASSVGTSGKQYFGPGTRLTVL.

The CDR3 loop is CASSLRQGAGYTDTQYF. The CDR3 nucleotides read TGTGCCAGCAGTTTAAGGCAGGGGGCCGGCTACACAGATACGCAGTATTTT. The V and J genes are TRBV12-3 or TRBV12-4 and TRBJ2-3; 8 bases are a match to TRBD1. The CDR3 contains 17 residues. V trimming: 2 bases; J trimming: 2 bases; junction bases outside the gene matches: 9.

Only a few counts were recorded for this clonotype. The rearrangement uses TRBV20-1 and TRBJ1-3; D gene unclear. The ends were cut back, 3 bases at V and 1 base at J, with 4 bases in the middle. The CDR3 length is 12 residues. Germline V gives CDR1 DFQATT, CDR2 SNEGSKA (reference sequence). CDR3 residues: CSASSSGNTIYF. The DNA of the CDR3 is TGCAGTGCTAGCAGTTCTGGAAACACCATATATTTT.

This chain uses TRBV6-2 or TRBV6-3 with TRBJ2-7, with D possibly being TRBD1 (5 bases). V lost 4 bases to trimming and J lost 2 bases, with 15 bases between them. This CDR3 has 15 amino acids. Germline CDR1 reads MNHEY; CDR2 reads SVGEGT. The CDR3 DNA reads TGTGCCAGCAGTTTCGGCAGGGCACCAACCTACGAGCAGTACTTC. This encodes CASSFGRAPTYEQYF.

This clonotype was recorded many times. The chain combines TRBV18 with TRBJ2-1; the match to TRBD1 covers 10 bases. This CDR3 is 19 amino acids long. Germline CDR1 is KGHSH and CDR2 is LQKENI. V lost 6 bases to trimming and J lost 0 bases; unmatched junction nucleotides: 14. The chain's CDR3 is CASSQPGQGILVSYNEQFF. In DNA, the CDR3 is TGTGCCAGCTCGCAACCGGGACAGGGGATATTAGTCTCCTACAATGAGCAGTTCTTC.

The J gene is TRBJ2-2, the V gene TRBV7-2, with 9 nucleotides matching TRBD1. Trimming at V came to 5 bases and at J to 6 bases, leaving 7 bases not matched to a gene. There are 15 residues in the CDR3. Germline V gives CDR1 SGHTA, CDR2 FQGNSA. DNA for the CDR3: TGTGCCAGCAGCCACCGGGACAGGGTATCCGGGGAGCTGTTTTTT. Protein: CASSHRDRVSGELFF.

There are a few counts of this clonotype. The CDR3 loop reads CASSFETGGAGYGYTF. CDR3 DNA sequence: TGTGCCAGCAGTTTTGAGACAGGGGGCGCCGGCTATGGCTACACCTTC. The gene calls are TRBV12-3 or TRBV12-4 and TRBJ1-2; 10 bases are a match to TRBD1. V was pared by 3 bases and J by 4 bases, with 8 bases of the junction left unmatched. The CDR3 loop spans 16 amino acids.

At least ten counts were recorded for this clonotype. This sequence joins TRBV6-4 and TRBJ2-2; 10 bases align to TRBD1. Trimming cost V 2 bases and J 6 bases; bases outside gene matches: 0. Looked up from germline, CDR1 is MRHNA and CDR2 is SNTAGT. The CDR3 sequence is 14 residues long. CDR3 amino acids: CASSDGQGAGELFF. In nucleotides, the CDR3 is TGTGCCAGCAGTGACGGACAGGGGGCCGGGGAGCTGTTTTTT.

V is TRBV7-6 and J is TRBJ2-2, with D possibly being TRBD1 (5 bases). The V gene lost 1 base and the J gene lost 5 bases, with 11 bases spanning the gap. Looked up from germline, CDR1 is SGHVS and CDR2 is FNYEAQ. The CDR3 is 15 residues long. CDR3 sequence: CASSLGGQRTGELFF. Written as DNA, the CDR3 is TGTGCCAGCAGCTTAGGGGGCCAGCGAACCGGGGAGCTGTTTTTT.

This clonotype was seen many times. Germline and junction disagree at one end, which may indicate a read error. The genes are TRBV7-2 and TRBJ2-2; unclear D gene. Germline CDR1 and CDR2: SGHTA and FQGNSA. The CDR3 covers 14 residues. The CDR3 here is CASSDGLTTGELFF. The CDR3 region has the DNA TGTGCCAGCAGCGATGGATTAACTACCGGAGAGCTGTTTTTT. The variable domain in full, completed from reference TRBV7-2 and TRBJ2-2, reads GAGVSQSPSNKVTEKGKDVELRCDPISGHTALYWYRQSLGQGLEFLIYFQGNSAPDKSGLPSDRFSAERTGGSVSTLTIQRTQQEDSAVYLCASSDGLTTGELFFGEGSRLTVL.

As DNA, the CDR3 is TGTGCCAGTAGCGGGGCGACCTCCTACAATGAGCAGTTCTTC. It specifies CASSGATSYNEQFF. V usage is TRBV19 and J usage is TRBJ2-1; D might be TRBD1 or TRBD2, each matching 5 bases. V lost 6 bases and J 0 bases, leaving 9 bases between the germline ends. The CDR3 consists of 14 residues. Germline V gene lookup returns CDR1 LNHDA and CDR2 SQIVND (reference sequence).

This clonotype was detected ten times or more. The gene calls are TRBV27 and TRBJ2-7; D unresolved. The germline V and J ends were trimmed by 6 bases and 1 base, with 16 bases remaining between them. CDR1 and CDR2 (germline): MNHEY, SMNVEV (reference sequence). The CDR3 runs 15 residues. DNA of the CDR3: TGTGCCAGCAGCCGCCGGGCGACGGTTTCCTACGAGCAGTACTTC. This gives the protein CASSRRATVSYEQYF.

This clonotype has at least ten counts. J is TRBJ1-2 and V is TRBV11-2; D gene unclear. Trimming cost V 0 bases and J 0 bases, with 11 bases left between them. The germline V gene has CDR1 SGHAT and CDR2 FQNNGV. This CDR3 is 16 amino acids long. The CDR3 nucleotides are TGTGCCAGCAGCTTAGAGGGTGGATGGGCTAACTATGGCTACACCTTC. Its protein is CASSLEGGWANYGYTF.

This clonotype was counted between two and nine times. The chain carries TRBV29-1 and TRBJ2-1; 16 bases are a match to TRBD2. The germline gives CDR1 SQVTM, CDR2 ANQGSEA. CDR3 length: 18 amino acids. Losses at the gene ends were 3 bases for V and 0 bases for J; bases not matched to a gene: 5. The CDR3 bases are TGCAGCGTTGAGGGACTAGCGGGGGGGTCGCACTCCTACAATGAGCAGTTCTTC. Its protein is CSVEGLAGGSHSYNEQFF.

This clonotype was picked up many times. The J gene is TRBJ2-2, the V gene TRBV4-3; 7 bases are a match to TRBD2. Looked up from germline, CDR1 is LGHNA and CDR2 is YSLEER. The CDR3 has 16 amino acids. Trimming cost V 2 bases and J 6 bases; bases outside gene matches: 9. CDR3 sequence reads: CASSQPSGVAPGELFF. The CDR3 DNA sequence: TGCGCCAGCAGCCAACCCAGCGGGGTAGCACCCGGGGAGCTGTTTTTT.

The chain is built from TRBV19 and TRBJ2-4, with 9 bases identical to TRBD1. After removal of 3 bases from V and 3 bases from J, the junction contained 12 bases not matched to a gene. The CDR3 sequence is 18 residues long. CDR1 LNHDA and CDR2 SQIVND come from the germline V gene (reference sequence). CDR3 region: CASSIGTGKLFVKNIQYF. The CDR3, as DNA: TGTGCCAGTAGTATTGGGACAGGGAAGTTATTTGTCAAAAACATTCAGTACTTC. The variable domain in full, with the rest retrieved from reference TRBV19 and TRBJ2-4, is DGGITQSPKYLFRKEGQNVTLSCEQNLNHDAMYWYRQDPGQGLRLIYYSQIVNDFQKGDIAEGYSVSREKKESFPLTVTSAQKNPTAFYLCASSIGTGKLFVKNIQYFGAGTRLSVL.